Listed below are T cell receptor beta chains from one sample, sequenced in a study of T-cell memory formation after mild COVID-19. TCRdb fed the 5' RACE reads into MiXCR, producing one record per CDR3 protein. The repertoire has 400,000 to 500,000 distinct CDR3 sequences, approximately 24% of them found once; the top ten carry around 9.5%. The sequenced material came from PBMCs or a T cell subset sorted from them (not recorded which). Receptors originate from an adult woman who had mild COVID-19 (a few samples of this study predate the infection). Cell type and time point are not known. The CDR3 runs from the conserved cysteine through the conserved F or W. The order of the fields is D gene, V gene, J gene, CDR3 protein. D genes are given only for firm matches.

TRBD1	TRBV5-1	TRBJ2-6	CASGTGTTGANVLTF
TRBD1	TRBV12-3/TRBV12-4	TRBJ1-6	CASSFRGGSYNSPLHF
.	TRBV24-1	TRBJ2-2	CATSDLASTGELFF
TRBD1	TRBV14	TRBJ1-4	CASSQVDRGNEKLFF
.	TRBV11-2	TRBJ2-3	CASSLFDSSGTDTQYF
.	TRBV12-3/TRBV12-4	TRBJ2-1	CASSHDGGLYNEQFF
.	TRBV5-6	TRBJ1-5	CASSLGTGPSEHF
TRBD2	TRBV5-4	TRBJ2-5	CASSSPTSGDQETQYF
.	TRBV27	TRBJ2-6	CASSERGHSGANVLTF
.	TRBV5-5	TRBJ1-6	CASSNLPGTDSPLHF
.	TRBV19	TRBJ1-6	CASSSGPVHHF
.	TRBV21-1	TRBJ2-3	CASSQKREGHPDTQYF
.	TRBV20-1	TRBJ2-7	CSAIAGMYEQYF
.	TRBV24-1	TRBJ2-3	CATAGSSTDTQYF